The T cell receptor (beta chain) described here comes from a study of regulatory T cells in long-lasting Graves disease. Study context: Patients met the persistent Graves' disease definition after over 5 years of antithyroid drugs with positive TSH receptor antibodies. Findings of the study overall: Newly diagnosed patients shared 950 to 1,000 public clonotypes; persistent patients shared some 2,600. Limited samples may have lowered accuracy.

This clonotype was counted many times. Its antigen is undetermined. Construction of TCR beta libraries relied on iRepertoire HTBI primers and on Arm-PCR targeting CDR3 regions. TCRdb analysed the multiplex PCR reads with MiXCR anew, one entry per CDR3 protein. Among roughly 700,000 distinct CDR3 sequences, about 32% were seen once, and the ten largest hold about two fifths. As for time point: persistent/refractory GD, antithyroid drugs over 5 years with positive TRAb. From PBMCs, RNA was extracted and then used to make the TCR library. The CDR3 contains 16 residues. V was cut by 2 bases and J by 1 base, with 11 bases left in between.

The sample consisted of peripheral blood mononuclear cells (PBMCs), taken when the disease was refractory, from a patient treated with antithyroid drugs. The chain has TRBV12-3 or TRBV12-4 and TRBJ2-2; D is possibly TRBD1 or TRBD2 (5 bases each). The TCR comes from a female donor with Graves disease. The CDR3 spells CASSLRWGRNTGELFF. The CDR3 DNA is TGTGCCAGCAGTTTACGGTGGGGGAGGAACACCGGGGAGCTGTTTTTT.